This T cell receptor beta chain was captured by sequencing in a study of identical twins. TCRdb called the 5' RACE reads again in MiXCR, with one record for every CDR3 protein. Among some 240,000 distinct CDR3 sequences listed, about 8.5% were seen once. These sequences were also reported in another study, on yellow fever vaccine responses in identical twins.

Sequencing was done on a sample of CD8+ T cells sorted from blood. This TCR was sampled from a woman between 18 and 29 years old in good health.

Here the CDR3 reads CASSLAGFKNGRRNTEAFF. CDR3 coding DNA: TGTGCCAGCAGCTTAGCGGGATTTAAGAACGGAAGGCGGAACACTGAAGCTTTCTTT. This chain uses TRBV11-1 with TRBJ1-1; D gene ambiguous. Trimming removed 0 bases at V and 1 base at J, with 21 bases between. The CDR3 is 19 amino acids. CDR1 SGHAT and CDR2 FQDESV come from the germline V gene (reference sequence).